The TCR beta chain under discussion was sequenced for a study of identical twins. Study-wide results and caveats: These conclusions were based on statistical analysis (cross-sectional, not following the same donors).

This clonotype occurred many times. What it binds is unknown. MiXCR was run by TCRdb on the 5' RACE reads, yielding one entry per CDR3 protein. The table lists about 210,000 distinct CDR3 sequences, around a tenth of them singletons. J lost 6 bases, V lost 3 bases, and 5 bases had no gene match. Germline CDR1 reads SGDLS; CDR2 reads YYNGEE. The CDR3 has 14 amino acids. V gene TRBV9 combines with J gene TRBJ2-2, with 7 bases fitting TRBD2. This TCR derives from a woman between 18 and 30 years old in good health. The sample comprised memory (CD45RO+) T cells sorted from blood. CDR3 sequence reads: CASSGRLASGELFF. CDR3 DNA: TGTGCCAGCAGCGGGCGACTAGCATCCGGGGAGCTGTTTTTT. Full variable domain (outside the CDR3, taken from reference TRBV9 and TRBJ2-2): DSGVTQTPKHLITATGQRVTLRCSPRSGDLSVYWYQQSLDQGLQFLIQYYNGEERAKGNILERFSAQQFPDLHSELNLSSLELGDSALYFCASSGRLASGELFFGEGSRLTVL.